One and the same sample provided the 9 T cell receptor beta chains below, sequenced in a study of cytomegalovirus exposure and HLA in healthy donors. With 60 Vbeta and 13 Jbeta primers, the PCR was carried out. Here immunoSEQ multiplex PCR was the method, and the copy in TCRdb shows in-frame clones only, minus some. The sample lists some 160,000 clones, roughly 90% occurring once. The sequencing input was PBMCs. The source of these receptors is a woman younger than 30 in good health and CMV-seronegative.

The V call is TRBV6-6, the J call TRBJ2-1; 8 nucleotides match TRBD1. With 8 bases clipped from V and 10 bases from J, the junction kept 7 bases outside the gene matches. This CDR3 has 12 residues. Per germline, CDR1 MNHNY and CDR2 SVGAGI (reference sequence). CDR3 sequence (DNA): TGTGCCAGCGGCACAGGGGGAAGCGAGCAGTTCTTC. Translated: CASGTGGSEQFF.

This sequence joins TRBV4-2 and TRBJ2-3; 10 nucleotides match TRBD2. The V gene end was trimmed by 0 bases and the J gene end by 4 bases; junction bases not matched to a gene: 4. The V gene's germline CDR1 is LGHNA and CDR2 YNFKEQ. The CDR3 spans 16 residues. CDR3 residues: CASSQDSSGGADTQYF. Written as DNA, the CDR3 is TGTGCCAGCAGCCAAGATAGCAGCGGGGGGGCAGATACGCAGTATTTT.

The genes are TRBV15 and TRBJ2-2, with TRBD1 as a possible D gene (5 bases). CDR1 is LNHNV and CDR2 is YYDKDF in the germline V gene (reference sequence). V lost 0 bases, J lost 7 bases, and 12 bases lay in between. The CDR3 sequence is 15 residues long. The DNA for the CDR3 is TGTGCCACCAGCAGAGAAGGACAATCTAACGGGGAGCTGTTTTTT. It translates to CATSREGQSNGELFF.

This clone was detected only once. CDR3 in amino acids: CASSRGQANTEAFF. For the CDR3, the DNA is TGTGCCAGCTCACGGGGACAGGCGAACACTGAAGCTTTCTTT. The chain carries TRBV18 and TRBJ1-1, with TRBD1 matching 8 bases. CDR3 length: 14 amino acids. V dropped 4 bases and J dropped 1; count of bases not matched to a gene: 2. Germline V CDR1 and CDR2: KGHSH, LQKENI.

The chain links TRBV2 to TRBJ1-2; the match to TRBD1 covers 11 bases. V shed 4 bases and J 7 bases; nucleotides not matched to a gene: 5. CDR3 length: 14 residues. Germline CDR1 and CDR2: SNHLY and FYNNEI. CDR3 bases: TGTGCCAGCAGTGCTCGGGACAGGGGGATTGGCTACACCTTC. Residues: CASSARDRGIGYTF.

This chain connects TRBV7-9 to TRBJ2-7, with TRBD1 identical over 11 bases. The CDR3 length is 14 residues. Germline values: CDR1 SEHNR, CDR2 FQNEAQ (reference sequence). V lost 5 bases, J lost 6 bases, and 6 bases stayed unmatched. The DNA for the CDR3 is TGTGCCAGCAGCCAGGACAGGGGGCGGGCCGAGCAGTACTTC. Translating gives CASSQDRGRAEQYF.

This chain uses TRBV14 with TRBJ1-2; D is unclear. CDR3 length: 13 amino acids. CDR1 is SGHDN and CDR2 is FVKESK in the germline V gene. The V end was cut by 4 bases, the J end by 5 bases, with 11 bases between. As DNA, the CDR3 is TGTGCCAGCAGCCTCGGCAGACTTTATGGCTACACCTTC. It yields the protein CASSLGRLYGYTF.

The chain links TRBV28 to TRBJ2-7, with D perhaps TRBD2 (6 bases). Germline V gene data show CDR1 as MDHEN and CDR2 as SYDVKM. Deletions cut 1 base from V and 7 bases from J, with 17 bases between. The CDR3 consists of 15 residues. The CDR3: CASSLYLGGTVEQYF. For the CDR3, the DNA is TGTGCCAGCAGTTTATACCTGGGGGGAACGGTGGAGCAGTACTTC.

V and J are TRBV6-1 and TRBJ2-3; D is perhaps TRBD2 (6 bases). The CDR3 spans 15 residues. Germline V gives CDR1 MNHNS, CDR2 SASEGT. The germline V and J ends were trimmed by 0 bases and 10 bases, with 17 bases remaining between them. Written as DNA, the CDR3 is TGTGCCAGCAGTGAAGCTGCGGGAACTACCCTCCCGCAGTATTTT. This sequence encodes CASSEAAGTTLPQYF.